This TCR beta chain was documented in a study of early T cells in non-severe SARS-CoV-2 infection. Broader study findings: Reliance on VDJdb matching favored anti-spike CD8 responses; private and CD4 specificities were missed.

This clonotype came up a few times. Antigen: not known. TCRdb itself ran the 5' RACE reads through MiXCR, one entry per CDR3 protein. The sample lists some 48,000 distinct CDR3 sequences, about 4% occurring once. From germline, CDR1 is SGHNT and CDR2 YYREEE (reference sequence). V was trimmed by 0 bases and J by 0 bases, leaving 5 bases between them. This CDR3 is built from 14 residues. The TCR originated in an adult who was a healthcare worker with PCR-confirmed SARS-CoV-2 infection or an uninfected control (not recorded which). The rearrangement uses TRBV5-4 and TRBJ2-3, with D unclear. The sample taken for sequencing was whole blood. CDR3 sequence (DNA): TGTGCCAGCAGCTTGGCGGCTAGCACAGATACGCAGTATTTT. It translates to CASSLAASTDTQYF.